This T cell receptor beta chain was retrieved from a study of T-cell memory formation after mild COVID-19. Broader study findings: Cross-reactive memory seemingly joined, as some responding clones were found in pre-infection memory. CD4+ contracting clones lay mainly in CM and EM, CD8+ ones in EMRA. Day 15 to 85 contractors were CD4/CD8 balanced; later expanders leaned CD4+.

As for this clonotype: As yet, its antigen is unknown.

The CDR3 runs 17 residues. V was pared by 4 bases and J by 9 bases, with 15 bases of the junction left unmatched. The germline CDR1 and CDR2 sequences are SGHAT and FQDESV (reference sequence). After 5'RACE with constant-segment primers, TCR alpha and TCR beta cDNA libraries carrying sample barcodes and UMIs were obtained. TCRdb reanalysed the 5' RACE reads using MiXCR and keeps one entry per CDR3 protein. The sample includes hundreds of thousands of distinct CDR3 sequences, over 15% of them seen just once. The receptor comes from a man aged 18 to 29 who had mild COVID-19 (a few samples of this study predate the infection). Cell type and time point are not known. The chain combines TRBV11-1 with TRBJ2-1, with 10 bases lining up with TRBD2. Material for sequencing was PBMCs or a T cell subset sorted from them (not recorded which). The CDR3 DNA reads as TGTGCCAGCAGCTGGGACCTAGCGGGGGAGTTGTCTGGTGAGCAGTTCTTC. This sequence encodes CASSWDLAGELSGEQFF. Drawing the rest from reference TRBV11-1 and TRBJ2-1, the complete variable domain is EAEVAQSPRYKITEKSQAVAFWCDPISGHATLYWYRQILGQGPELLVQFQDESVVDDSQLPKDRFSAERLKGVDSTLKIQPAELGDSAMYLCASSWDLAGELSGEQFFGPGTRLTVL.